Detailed here is one T cell receptor beta chain. Unmatched junction bases numbered 5, after V lost 4 bases and J lost 7 bases. The CDR3 loop spans 15 amino acids. Germline V gene data show CDR1 as MDHEN and CDR2 as SYDVKM. This record belongs to a study of technical replicates of blood from a handful of donors. Assay used: immunoSEQ multiplex PCR; TCRdb lists only in-frame clones, some missing. The sample consists of some 85,000 clones, 96% of them appearing once. The TCR originated in a human donor in good health. Specimen: T cells isolated from PBMCs. The rearrangement joins TRBV28 to TRBJ2-2, with 11 bases lining up with TRBD1. CDR3 region: CASSSGTGGSGELFF. For the CDR3, the DNA is TGTGCCAGCAGTTCCGGGACAGGGGGAAGCGGGGAGCTGTTTTTT. The full variable domain, with the rest looked up from reference TRBV28 and TRBJ2-2, is DVKVTQSSRYLVKRTGEKVFLECVQDMDHENMFWYRQDPGLGLRLIYFSYDVKMKEKGDIPEGYSVSREKKERFSLILESASTNQTSMYLCASSSGTGGSGELFFGEGSRLTVL.